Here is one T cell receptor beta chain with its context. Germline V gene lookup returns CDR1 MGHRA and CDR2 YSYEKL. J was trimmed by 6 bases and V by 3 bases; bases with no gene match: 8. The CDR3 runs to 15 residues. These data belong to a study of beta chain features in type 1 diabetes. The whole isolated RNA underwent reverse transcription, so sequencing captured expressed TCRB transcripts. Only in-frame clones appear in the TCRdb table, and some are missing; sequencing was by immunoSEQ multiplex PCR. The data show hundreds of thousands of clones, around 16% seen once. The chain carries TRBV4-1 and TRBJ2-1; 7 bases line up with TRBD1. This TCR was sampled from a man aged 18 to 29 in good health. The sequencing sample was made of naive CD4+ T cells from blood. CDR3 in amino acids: CASSHGTVKSNEQFF. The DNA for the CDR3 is TGCGCCAGCAGCCACGGGACAGTTAAAAGCAATGAGCAGTTCTTC.